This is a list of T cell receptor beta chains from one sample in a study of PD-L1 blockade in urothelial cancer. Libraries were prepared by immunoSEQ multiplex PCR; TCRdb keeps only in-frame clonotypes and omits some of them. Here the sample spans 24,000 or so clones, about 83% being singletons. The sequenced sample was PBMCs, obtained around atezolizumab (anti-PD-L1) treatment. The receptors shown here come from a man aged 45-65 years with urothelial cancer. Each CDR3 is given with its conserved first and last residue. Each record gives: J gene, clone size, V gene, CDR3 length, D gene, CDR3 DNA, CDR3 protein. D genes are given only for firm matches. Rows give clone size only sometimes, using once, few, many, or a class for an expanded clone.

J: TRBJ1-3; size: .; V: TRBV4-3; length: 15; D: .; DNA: TGCGCCAGCAGCCGAGACACTTCCTCTGGAAACACCATATATTTT; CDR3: CASSRDTSSGNTIYF
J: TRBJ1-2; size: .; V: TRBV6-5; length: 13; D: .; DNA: TGTGCCAGCAGTTATCAAGGGAGGGATGGCTACACCTTC; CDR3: CASSYQGRDGYTF
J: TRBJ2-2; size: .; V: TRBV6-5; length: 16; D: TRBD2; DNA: TGTGCCAGCAGTTATGACGGGAGGGTATACACCGGGGAGCTGTTTTTT; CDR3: CASSYDGRVYTGELFF
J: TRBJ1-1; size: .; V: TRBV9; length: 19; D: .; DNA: TGTGCCAGCAGCGTAGGAAAGGGGCAGGGATGGAAGTTGAACACTGAAGCTTTCTTT; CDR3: CASSVGKGQGWKLNTEAFF
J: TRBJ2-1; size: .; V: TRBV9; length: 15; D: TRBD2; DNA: TGTGCCAGCAGCCCGACTAGCGGGAGACTCTATGAGCAGTTCTTC; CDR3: CASSPTSGRLYEQFF
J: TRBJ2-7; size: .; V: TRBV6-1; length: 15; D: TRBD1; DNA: TGTGCCAGCAGTGAATCGGACAGGCCAGCCTACGAGCAGTACTTC; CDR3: CASSESDRPAYEQYF
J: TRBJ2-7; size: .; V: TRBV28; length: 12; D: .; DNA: TGTGCCAGCAGTCAGGATTTCGACGAGCAGTACTTC; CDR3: CASSQDFDEQYF
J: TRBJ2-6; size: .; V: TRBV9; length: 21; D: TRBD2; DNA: TGTGCCAGCAGCGTAGAGGTTGCGGGAGGTTACCTAGTCTCTGGGGCCAACGTCCTGACTTTC; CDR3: CASSVEVAGGYLVSGANVLTF
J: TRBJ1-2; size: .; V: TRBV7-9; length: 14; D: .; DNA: TGTGCCAGCAGCCCCCCCGGAGTCGTCTATGGCTACACCTTC; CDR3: CASSPPGVVYGYTF
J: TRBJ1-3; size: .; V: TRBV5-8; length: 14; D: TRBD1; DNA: TGTGCCAGCAGCCCGGGACAGGTCGGAAACACCATATATTTT; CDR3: CASSPGQVGNTIYF
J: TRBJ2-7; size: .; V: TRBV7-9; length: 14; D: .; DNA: TGTGCCAGCAGCTTAGACCAGGAATCCTACGAGCAGTACTTC; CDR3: CASSLDQESYEQYF
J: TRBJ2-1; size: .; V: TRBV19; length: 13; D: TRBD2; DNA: TGTGCCAGTACTAGCGGGAGATTTGGTGAGCAGTTCTTC; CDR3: CASTSGRFGEQFF
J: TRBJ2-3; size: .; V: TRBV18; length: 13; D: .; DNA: TGTGCCAGCTCACCACCTCACACAGATACGCAGTATTTT; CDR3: CASSPPHTDTQYF
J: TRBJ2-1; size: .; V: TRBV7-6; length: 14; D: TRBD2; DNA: TGTGCCAGCAGCTTGCGCCGGGGGGAAAATGAGCAGTTCTTC; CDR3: CASSLRRGENEQFF
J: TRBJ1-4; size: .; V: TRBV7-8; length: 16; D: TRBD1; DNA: TGTGCCAGCAGCTACAGGGGGCATGGAACTAATGAAAAACTGTTTTTT; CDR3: CASSYRGHGTNEKLFF
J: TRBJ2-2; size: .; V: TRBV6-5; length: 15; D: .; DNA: TGTGCCAGCAATAAACATGGGGGGGCCACCGGGGAGCTGTTTTTT; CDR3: CASNKHGGATGELFF
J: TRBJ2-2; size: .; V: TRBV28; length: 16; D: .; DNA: TGTGCCAGCAGCCTTTGGACAGTGACGAACACCGGGGAGCTGTTTTTT; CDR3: CASSLWTVTNTGELFF
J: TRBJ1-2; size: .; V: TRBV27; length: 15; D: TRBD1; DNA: TGTGCCAGCAGTTTAAGGACAGGGCTTAACTATGGCTACACCTTC; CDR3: CASSLRTGLNYGYTF
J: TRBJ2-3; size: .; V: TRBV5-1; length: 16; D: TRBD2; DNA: TGCGCCAGCAGCTGGGGACTAGCGGGGAGCACAGATACGCAGTATTTT; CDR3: CASSWGLAGSTDTQYF
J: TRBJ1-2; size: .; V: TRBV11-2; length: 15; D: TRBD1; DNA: TGTGCCAGCAGCTTATCGGGACAGAGTAACTATGGCTACACCTTC; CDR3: CASSLSGQSNYGYTF
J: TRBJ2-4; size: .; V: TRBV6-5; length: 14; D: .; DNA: TGTGCCAGCAGCAAAGACATAGCCAAAAACATTCAGTACTTC; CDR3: CASSKDIAKNIQYF
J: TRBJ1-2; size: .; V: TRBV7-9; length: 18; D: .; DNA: TGTGCCAGCAGCTCCTCACAGAACAGTCAAACCCTTCTCTATGGCTACACCTTC; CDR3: CASSSSQNSQTLLYGYTF
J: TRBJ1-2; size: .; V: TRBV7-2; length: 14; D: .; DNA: TGTGCCAGCAGCGCCACCAGGGGAACCTATGGCTACACCTTC; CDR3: CASSATRGTYGYTF
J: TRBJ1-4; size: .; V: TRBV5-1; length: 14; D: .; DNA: TGCGCCAGCAGCTTGAAGGGGGAGCGGGAAAAACTGTTTTTT; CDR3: CASSLKGEREKLFF
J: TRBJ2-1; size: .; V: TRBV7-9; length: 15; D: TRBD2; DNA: TGTGCCAGCAGCTTGGGACTAGCGGGGGGGGACGAACAGTTCTTC; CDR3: CASSLGLAGGDEQFF
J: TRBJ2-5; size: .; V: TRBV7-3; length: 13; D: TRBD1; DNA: TGTGCCAGCAGCCCGGGACAGCTCCAGGCCCAGTACTTC; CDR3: CASSPGQLQAQYF
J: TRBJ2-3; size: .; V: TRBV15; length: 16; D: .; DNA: TGTGCCACCAGCAGAAGAAAAGACTCGGGCACAGATACGCAGTATTTT; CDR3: CATSRRKDSGTDTQYF
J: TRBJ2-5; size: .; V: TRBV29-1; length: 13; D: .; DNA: TGCAGCGTTGGTCGGGGGACCCAAGAGACCCAGTACTTC; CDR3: CSVGRGTQETQYF
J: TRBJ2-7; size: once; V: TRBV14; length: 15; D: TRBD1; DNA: TGTGCCAGCAGCCGATCGGGACAGTTTGCCTACGAGCAGTACTTC; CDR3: CASSRSGQFAYEQYF
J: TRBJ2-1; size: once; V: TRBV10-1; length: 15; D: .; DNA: TGCGCCAGCAGTGAGGCCCGGACACGCGGCGATGAGCAGTTCTTC; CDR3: CASSEARTRGDEQFF
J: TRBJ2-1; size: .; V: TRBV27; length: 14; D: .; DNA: TGTGCCAGCAGTATCCGGGACTGGTACAATGAGCAGTTCTTC; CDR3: CASSIRDWYNEQFF
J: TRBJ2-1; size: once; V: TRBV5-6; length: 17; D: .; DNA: TGTGCCAGCAGCCCTGGGACAACCGGACCCCCTTACAATGAGCAGTTCTTC; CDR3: CASSPGTTGPPYNEQFF
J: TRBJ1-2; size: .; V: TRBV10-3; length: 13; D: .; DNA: TGTGCCACCGAAATAAATCGGGGGGAGGGCTACACCTTC; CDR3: CATEINRGEGYTF
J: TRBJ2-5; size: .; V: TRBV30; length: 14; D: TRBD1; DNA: TGTGCCTGGAGATTCAGGGGGCGCGTAGAGACCCAGTACTTC; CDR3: CAWRFRGRVETQYF
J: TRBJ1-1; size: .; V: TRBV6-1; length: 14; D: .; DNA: TGTGCCAGCAGCCTGGGGGGTTGGGTCACTGAAGCTTTCTTT; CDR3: CASSLGGWVTEAFF
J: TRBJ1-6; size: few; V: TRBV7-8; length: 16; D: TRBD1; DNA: TGTGCCAGCAGCCAAAGAAATCGGGACAGGAATTCACCCCTCCACTTT; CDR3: CASSQRNRDRNSPLHF
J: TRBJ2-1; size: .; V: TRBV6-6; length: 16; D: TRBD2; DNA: TGTGCCAGCAGCCCTTTCTCTAGCGGCTCCTACAATGAGCAGTTCTTC; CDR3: CASSPFSSGSYNEQFF
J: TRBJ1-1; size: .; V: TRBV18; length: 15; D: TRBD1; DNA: TGTGCCAGCTCACCGTGGGACAGCGAGAACACTGAAGCTTTCTTT; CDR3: CASSPWDSENTEAFF
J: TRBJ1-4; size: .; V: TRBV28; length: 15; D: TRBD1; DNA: TGTGCCAGCAGTGCCGACAGGGATCAGGGTGAAAAACTGTTTTTT; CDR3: CASSADRDQGEKLFF
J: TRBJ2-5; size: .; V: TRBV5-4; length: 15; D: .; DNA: TGTGCCAGCAGCTTTGGGGGCAGATCTAGGGAGACCCAGTACTTC; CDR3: CASSFGGRSRETQYF